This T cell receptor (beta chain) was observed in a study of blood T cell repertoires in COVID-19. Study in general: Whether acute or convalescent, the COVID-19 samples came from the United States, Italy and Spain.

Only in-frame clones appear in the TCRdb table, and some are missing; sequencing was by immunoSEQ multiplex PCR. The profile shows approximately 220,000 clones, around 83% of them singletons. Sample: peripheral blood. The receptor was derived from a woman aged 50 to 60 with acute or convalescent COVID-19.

CDR3 in amino acids: CASSTQPPYEQYF. The DNA for the CDR3 is TGTGCCAGCAGTACACAACCCCCCTACGAGCAGTACTTC. The chain uses TRBV6-6 and TRBJ2-7, with D unclear. The CDR3 length is 13 residues. CDR1 MNHNY and CDR2 SVGAGI come from the germline V gene (reference sequence). The V gene lost 5 bases and the J gene lost 2 bases, with 10 bases spanning the gap.